This T cell receptor (beta chain) was captured in a study of Ad26.COV2.S vaccination and SARS-CoV-2 variants. Study-wide background: Doses of Ad26.COV2.S were injected into muscle once or twice, 56 days apart. Findings and limits, study-wide: Spike-specific TCR breadth was greater in vaccine than placebo recipients.

On this clone: Its antigen is unknown.

The treatment: 15 to 20 received Ad26.COV2.S at low or high dose, single or two shots; about 5 received placebo; per-sample allocation not given. The samples date from day 63 after the first vaccine or placebo injection. An adult donor aged 18-55 years was enrolled in Boston. Vaccination employed an Ad26 vector expressing the Wuhan-strain SARS-CoV-2 spike. This CDR3 has 15 residues. Germline V CDR1 and CDR2: LNHDA, SQIVND (reference sequence). Trimming shortened V by 10 bases and J by 4 bases, and 20 bases separated the two germline ends. Only in-frame clones appear in the TCRdb table, and some are missing; sequencing was by immunoSEQ multiplex PCR. The sample includes around 450,000 clones, about 91% seen only once; the top ten take over 2%.

Specimen: peripheral blood, collected in a trial of Ad26.COV2.S vaccine versus placebo. V and J are TRBV19 and TRBJ1-3, with D possibly matching TRBD1 (6 bases). The receptor's source is a person between 18 and 65 years old who received the Ad26.COV2.S COVID-19 vaccine or a placebo. The CDR3: CATRGQGWAGNTIYF. The CDR3 DNA reads as TGTGCCACCCGGGGGCAGGGGTGGGCCGGAAACACCATATATTTT.